The T cell receptor beta chain under discussion was sequenced for a study of blood T cell repertoires in COVID-19. Study as a whole: The origin of the acute and convalescent COVID-19 samples was the United States, Italy and Spain. In each case, the material was cDNA or gDNA derived from T cells, B-cell-depleted T cells, or PBMCs.

Authors' processing steps: By means of reference gene primer amplification, nucleated cell counts were estimated. Repertoires were generated with immunoSEQ multiplex PCR, while TCRdb's copy carries only in-frame clones and drops some. D and trimming come from the DNA, and the V and J calls and clone size come from that table. The table records over 85,000 clones, around 85% of them present only once. The germline V and J ends were trimmed by 2 bases and 0 bases, with 7 bases remaining between them. Germline V lookup: CDR1 LGHNA, CDR2 YNFKEQ. The CDR3 contains 15 residues. Sample: peripheral blood. This TCR was recovered from a man in his fifties with acute or convalescent COVID-19. The chain combines TRBV4-2 with TRBJ1-4; the D is unclear. CDR3 DNA: TGTGCCAGCAGCCAAACAGATTCAACTAATGAAAAACTGTTTTTT. Amino acid sequence: CASSQTDSTNEKLFF.